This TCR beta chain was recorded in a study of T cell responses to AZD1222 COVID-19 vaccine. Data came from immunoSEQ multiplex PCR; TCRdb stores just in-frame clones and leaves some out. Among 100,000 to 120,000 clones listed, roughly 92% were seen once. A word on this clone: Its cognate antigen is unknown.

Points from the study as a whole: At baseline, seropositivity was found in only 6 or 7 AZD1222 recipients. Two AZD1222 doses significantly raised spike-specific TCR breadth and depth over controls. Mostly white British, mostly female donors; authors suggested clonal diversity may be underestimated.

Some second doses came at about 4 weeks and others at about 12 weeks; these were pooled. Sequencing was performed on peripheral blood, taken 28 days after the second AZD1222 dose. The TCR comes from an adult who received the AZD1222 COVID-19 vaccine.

For the CDR3, the DNA is TGCGCCAGCAGCTCGACTAGTGTTAGCACAGATACGCAGTATTTT. This gives the protein CASSSTSVSTDTQYF. V is TRBV5-1 and J is TRBJ2-3; perhaps TRBD2 as D (6 bases). Trimming took 3 bases from V and 0 from J, leaving 11 bases between them. Germline V gene data show CDR1 as SGHRS and CDR2 as YFSETQ. CDR3 length equals 15 residues.